Presented here are 15 T cell receptor beta chains from one specimen sequenced in a study of cytomegalovirus exposure and HLA in healthy donors. The method was immunoSEQ multiplex PCR; TCRdb's version includes in-frame clones alone and lacks a portion of them. The table shows 110,000 or so clones, with almost 96% occurring only once. The sequenced material came from PBMCs. Receptors were obtained from a woman aged 18-29 years in good health and CMV-seronegative.

The chain has TRBV13 and TRBJ1-3; D is ambiguous. V shed 8 bases and J shed 2 bases, with 16 bases lying between them. Germline assignment: CDR1 PRHDT and CDR2 FYEKMQ (reference sequence). This CDR3 comprises 15 residues. In DNA, the CDR3 is TGTGCCAGCTTCGCACCGGAGCACACTGGAAACACCATATATTTT. Translation: CASFAPEHTGNTIYF.

CDR3 loop: CASSSRGLWTGANVLTF. The CDR3, as DNA: TGTGCCAGCAGCTCCAGGGGGCTTTGGACTGGGGCCAACGTCCTGACTTTC. V usage is TRBV7-3 and J usage is TRBJ2-6, with TRBD1 matching 8 bases. The CDR3 length is 17 residues. The J segment lost 2 bases and the V segment lost 4 bases, leaving 7 bases of the junction unmatched. Germline V gives CDR1 SGHTA, CDR2 FQGTGA.

The chain uses TRBV2 and TRBJ2-1, with D possibly being TRBD2 (6 bases). V lost 6 bases and J 1 base, leaving 10 bases between the germline ends. CDR1 and CDR2 (germline): SNHLY, FYNNEI. The CDR3 totals 14 residues. CDR3 DNA: TGTGCCAGCAGACGGGGGTCATCCTACAATGAGCAGTTCTTC. It yields the protein CASRRGSSYNEQFF.

This rearrangement joins TRBV4-2 to TRBJ1-3, with D possibly TRBD1 on 5 matching bases. Trimming stripped 0 bases from V and 7 bases from J, with 25 bases between. The CDR3 covers 19 residues. Per the germline V gene, CDR1 is LGHNA and CDR2 is YNFKEQ. CDR3 coding DNA: TGTGCCAGCAGCCAAGAGGGGGGGTTTGGGCCGCCAGCACGCAACACCATATATTTT. Translated, it gives CASSQEGGFGPPARNTIYF.

V is TRBV27 and J is TRBJ1-6; D not resolved. With 2 bases removed from V and 6 bases from J, the gap between germline ends came to 11 bases. Germline V gene lookup returns CDR1 MNHEY and CDR2 SMNVEV (reference sequence). The CDR3 consists of 15 residues. The CDR3 DNA reads as TGTGCCAGCAGTTTACAGGCTCGAATTAATTCACCCCTCCACTTT. Translated, it gives CASSLQARINSPLHF.

With regard to this clone: One end of the junction varies from germline; a read error may be responsible. This chain connects TRBV19 to TRBJ1-1; no reliable D call. CDR1 is LNHDA, CDR2 SQIVND, per germline (reference sequence). This CDR3 spans 13 amino acids. CDR3 in amino acids: CASSIGRNSEAFF. CDR3 in DNA: TGTGCCAGTAGTATAGGGAGGAACAGTGAAGCTTTCTTT. Full variable domain (remainder filled in from reference TRBV19 and TRBJ1-1): DGGITQSPKYLFRKEGQNVTLSCEQNLNHDAMYWYRQDPGQGLRLIYYSQIVNDFQKGDIAEGYSVSREKKESFPLTVTSAQKNPTAFYLCASSIGRNSEAFFGQGTRLTVV.

J is TRBJ2-3 and V is TRBV28, with 9 positions matching TRBD1. Germline V gives CDR1 MDHEN, CDR2 SYDVKM. The CDR3 spans 15 residues. V shed 1 base and J 6 bases; nucleotides not matched to a gene: 5. CDR3: CASSLSGQGADTQYF. The CDR3 DNA follows: TGTGCCAGCAGTTTATCGGGACAGGGTGCGGATACGCAGTATTTT.

This chain uses TRBV7-2 with TRBJ2-3; weak D call: TRBD2 (5 bases). The germline gives CDR1 SGHTA, CDR2 FQGNSA. This CDR3 is built from 13 residues. The V gene lost 5 bases and the J gene lost 6 bases, with 12 bases spanning the gap. The CDR3 region is CASSTQPGDTQYF. CDR3 nucleotides: TGTGCCAGCAGCACCCAACCGGGGGATACGCAGTATTTT.

This chain joins TRBV4-1 and TRBJ1-2; 9 nucleotides match TRBD1. CDR3 length: 17 amino acids. Per the germline V gene, CDR1 is MGHRA and CDR2 is YSYEKL. The J segment lost 5 bases and the V segment lost 1 base, leaving 11 bases of the junction unmatched. CDR3 coding DNA: TGCGCCAGCAGCCAAGTGATCCGACAGGGGGTTAAGTATGGCTACACCTTC. This translates into CASSQVIRQGVKYGYTF.

The chain employs TRBV5-6 and TRBJ1-1; no clear D. CDR1 and CDR2 (germline): SGHDT, YYEEEE. CDR3 size: 13 residues. The V end was cut by 2 bases, the J end by 7 bases, with 12 bases between. The CDR3 reads CASSLTNSLEAFF. The CDR3 DNA reads TGTGCCAGCAGCTTAACAAACAGCCTTGAAGCTTTCTTT.

This clone has just one count. This chain joins TRBV19 and TRBJ2-1; D uncertain. V was trimmed by 1 base and J by 0 bases, leaving 4 bases between them. The length of the CDR3 is 14 residues. Germline CDR1 reads LNHDA; CDR2 reads SQIVND (reference sequence). Here the CDR3 reads CASSIAVSYNEQFF. The CDR3 DNA sequence: TGTGCCAGTAGTATAGCGGTCTCCTACAATGAGCAGTTCTTC.

This chain joins TRBV4-1 and TRBJ2-7, with 7 bases that match TRBD2. The CDR3 is made up of 14 amino acids. V lost 1 base, J lost 3 bases, and 3 bases stayed unmatched. Germline CDR1 and CDR2: MGHRA and YSYEKL. CDR3 residues: CASSQASGFYEQYF. The CDR3 DNA is TGCGCCAGCAGCCAAGCTAGCGGCTTCTACGAGCAGTACTTC.

This chain links TRBV18 with TRBJ2-2; 7 bases line up with TRBD2. Germline-derived CDR1 and CDR2 are KGHSH and LQKENI. This CDR3 comprises 16 residues. V shed 4 bases and J 1 base; nucleotides not matched to a gene: 6. The CDR3 coding sequence is TGTGCCAGCTCACAAGGGAGGGGCCGGAACACCGGGGAGCTGTTTTTT. It is translated as CASSQGRGRNTGELFF.

V is TRBV9 and J is TRBJ1-6, with TRBD1 matching over 10 bases. V was pared by 4 bases and J by 7 bases, with 14 bases of the junction left unmatched. Per germline, CDR1 SGDLS and CDR2 YYNGEE. CDR3 size: 18 residues. The CDR3 protein is CASSSTYIPGQGNSPLHF. CDR3 coding DNA: TGTGCCAGCAGCTCCACCTATATACCGGGACAGGGGAATTCACCCCTCCACTTT.

This chain connects TRBV28 to TRBJ2-7; TRBD1 aligns across 7 bases. The CDR3 loop spans 14 amino acids. The germline CDR1 and CDR2 sequences are MDHEN and SYDVKM. The junction had 7 bases not matched to a gene; V was cut back by 5 bases and J by 3 bases. CDR3 residues: CASSGTALRYEQYF. The CDR3 region has the DNA TGTGCCAGCAGTGGGACAGCTCTCCGCTACGAGCAGTACTTC.